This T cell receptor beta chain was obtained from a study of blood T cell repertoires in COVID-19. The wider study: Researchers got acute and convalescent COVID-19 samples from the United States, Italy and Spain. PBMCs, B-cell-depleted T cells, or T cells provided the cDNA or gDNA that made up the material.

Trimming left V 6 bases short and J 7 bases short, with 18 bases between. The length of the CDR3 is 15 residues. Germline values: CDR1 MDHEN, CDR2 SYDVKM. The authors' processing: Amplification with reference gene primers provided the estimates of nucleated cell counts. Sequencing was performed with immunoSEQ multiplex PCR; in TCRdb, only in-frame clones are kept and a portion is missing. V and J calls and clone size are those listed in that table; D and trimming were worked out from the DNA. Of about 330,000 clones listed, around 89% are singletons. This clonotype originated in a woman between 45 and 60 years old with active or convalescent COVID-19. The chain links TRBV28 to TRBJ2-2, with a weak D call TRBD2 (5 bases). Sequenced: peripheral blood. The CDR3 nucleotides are TGTGCCAGCAGACAAGACTGGGCCCGGGGCGGGGAGCTGTTTTTT. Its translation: CASRQDWARGGELFF.